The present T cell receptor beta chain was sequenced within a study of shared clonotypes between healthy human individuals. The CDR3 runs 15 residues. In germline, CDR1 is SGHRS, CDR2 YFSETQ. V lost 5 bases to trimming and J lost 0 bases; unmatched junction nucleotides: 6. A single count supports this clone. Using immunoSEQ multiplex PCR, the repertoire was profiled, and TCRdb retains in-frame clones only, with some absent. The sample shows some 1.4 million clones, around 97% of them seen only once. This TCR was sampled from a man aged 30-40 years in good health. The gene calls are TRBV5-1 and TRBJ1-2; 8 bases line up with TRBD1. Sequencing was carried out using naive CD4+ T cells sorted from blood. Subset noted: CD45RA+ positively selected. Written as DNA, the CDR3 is TGCGCCAGCAGTAAGACAGGGGATCCTAACTATGGCTACACCTTC. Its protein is CASSKTGDPNYGYTF.